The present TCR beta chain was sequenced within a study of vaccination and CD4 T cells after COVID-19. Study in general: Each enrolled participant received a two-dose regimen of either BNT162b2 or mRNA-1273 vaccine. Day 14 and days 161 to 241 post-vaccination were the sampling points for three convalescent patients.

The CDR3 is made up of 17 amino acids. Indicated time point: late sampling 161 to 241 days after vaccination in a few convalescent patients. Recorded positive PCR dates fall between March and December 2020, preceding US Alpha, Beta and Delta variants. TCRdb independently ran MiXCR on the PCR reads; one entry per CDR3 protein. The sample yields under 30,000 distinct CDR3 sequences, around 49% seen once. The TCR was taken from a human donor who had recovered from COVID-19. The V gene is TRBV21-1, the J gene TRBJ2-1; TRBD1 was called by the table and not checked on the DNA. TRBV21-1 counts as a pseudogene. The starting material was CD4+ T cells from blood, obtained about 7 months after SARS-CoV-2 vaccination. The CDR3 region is CASSEYLTGSSYNEQFF. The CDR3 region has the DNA TGTGCCAGCAGCGAGTACCTGACAGGTAGCTCCTACAATGAGCAGTTCTTC.